This TCR beta chain was sequenced in a study of T cell changes during pregnancy in multiple sclerosis. The germline CDR1 and CDR2 sequences are SGHRS and YFSETQ. The CDR3 has 16 amino acids, counting both end residues. Worth noting for this clone: It is unclear where the CDR3 begins or ends on the DNA, so no DNA is shown, and the CDR3 is as TCRdb lists it.

The protocol was immunoSEQ multiplex PCR, while the TCRdb copy is restricted to in-frame clones and leaves out a portion. The sample carries around 100,000 clones, around nine tenths recorded once. V is TRBV5-1 and J is TRBJ1-1. Sequenced here: peripheral blood, sampled after pregnancy. This receptor was identified in a female donor with multiple sclerosis, enrolled in a pregnancy study. CDR3 amino acids: CASSFLWGTPETEAFF.